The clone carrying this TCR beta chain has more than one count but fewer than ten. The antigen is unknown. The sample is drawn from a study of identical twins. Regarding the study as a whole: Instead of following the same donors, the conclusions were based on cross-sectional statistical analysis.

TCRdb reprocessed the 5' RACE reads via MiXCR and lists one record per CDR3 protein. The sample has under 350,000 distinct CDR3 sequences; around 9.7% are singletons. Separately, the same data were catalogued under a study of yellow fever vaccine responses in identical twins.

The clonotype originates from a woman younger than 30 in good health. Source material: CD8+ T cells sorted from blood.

The chain's CDR3 is CSATPSYTYEQYF. The CDR3 DNA follows: TGCAGTGCTACCCCGTCTTATACCTACGAGCAGTACTTC. V is TRBV20-1 and J is TRBJ2-7, with unresolved D. CDR3 size: 13 residues. The germline V gene has CDR1 DFQATT and CDR2 SNEGSKA (reference sequence). V lost 4 bases and J lost 2, with 12 bases in between.